A selection of T cell receptor beta chains follows, all from one sample in a study of T-cell memory formation after mild COVID-19. In TCRdb, the 5' RACE reads were re-called with MiXCR into one record per CDR3 protein. The sample yields hundreds of thousands of distinct CDR3 sequences, around 27% seen once. The material sequenced was PBMCs or a T cell subset sorted from them (not recorded which). The receptors were sampled from an adult woman who had mild COVID-19 (a few samples of this study predate the infection). Cell type and time point are not known. Both conserved end residues are part of each CDR3. A D gene is named only where the DNA matches it firmly. A row's size may be missing; if present it is once, few, many or a size class.

TRBJ2-1 | - | few | TRBV2 | CASSRGVLNEQFF | TGTGCCAGCAGTCGCGGGGTGCTCAATGAGCAGTTCTTC
TRBJ2-6 | - | - | TRBV18 | CASSPSPGTTGANVLTF | TGTGCCAGCTCACCGAGCCCCGGGACGACTGGGGCCAACGTCCTGACTTTC
TRBJ2-7 | - | many | TRBV2 | CASTHGQTYEQYF | TGTGCCAGCACCCATGGACAGACCTACGAGCAGTACTTC
TRBJ2-1 | TRBD1 | - | TRBV5-1 | CASSLGQGVGSSYNEQFF | TGCGCCAGCAGCTTGGGACAGGGAGTTGGGAGCTCCTACAATGAGCAGTTCTTC
TRBJ2-7 | - | - | TRBV6-2/TRBV6-3 | CASSYRAGATYEQYF | TGTGCCAGCAGTTACAGAGCGGGTGCTACCTACGAGCAGTACTTC
TRBJ2-7 | - | - | TRBV7-8 | CASSSPRLVAESSYEQYF | TGTGCCAGCAGCTCCCCTCGGTTGGTAGCGGAGAGCTCCTACGAGCAGTACTTC
TRBJ2-3 | TRBD2 | - | TRBV7-3 | CASSLRAGGRTDTQYF | TGTGCCAGCAGCTTAAGAGCGGGAGGTCGTACAGATACGCAGTATTTT
TRBJ2-7 | - | - | TRBV12-3/TRBV12-4 | CASRPGGWGAYEQYF | TGTGCCAGCAGACCCGGAGGGTGGGGGGCCTACGAGCAGTACTTC
TRBJ1-5 | TRBD1 | few | TRBV6-5 | CASGSGGRQPQHF | TGTGCCAGCGGGTCAGGGGGGAGGCAGCCCCAGCATTTT
TRBJ2-2 | TRBD1 | few | TRBV7-2 | CASSRTGVDGELFF | TGTGCCAGCAGCCGAACAGGGGTTGACGGGGAGCTGTTTTTT
TRBJ1-1 | - | - | TRBV5-1 | CASSGKTGNTEAFF | TGCGCCAGCAGCGGGAAGACAGGGAACACTGAAGCTTTCTTT
TRBJ2-6 | - | - | TRBV4-1 | CASSQVEGASGANVLTF | TGCGCCAGCAGCCAAGTAGAAGGGGCTTCTGGGGCCAACGTCCTGACTTTC
TRBJ1-1 | - | - | TRBV6-5 | CASSYLATNAEAFF | TGTGCCAGCAGTTACTTGGCAACCAACGCTGAAGCTTTCTTT